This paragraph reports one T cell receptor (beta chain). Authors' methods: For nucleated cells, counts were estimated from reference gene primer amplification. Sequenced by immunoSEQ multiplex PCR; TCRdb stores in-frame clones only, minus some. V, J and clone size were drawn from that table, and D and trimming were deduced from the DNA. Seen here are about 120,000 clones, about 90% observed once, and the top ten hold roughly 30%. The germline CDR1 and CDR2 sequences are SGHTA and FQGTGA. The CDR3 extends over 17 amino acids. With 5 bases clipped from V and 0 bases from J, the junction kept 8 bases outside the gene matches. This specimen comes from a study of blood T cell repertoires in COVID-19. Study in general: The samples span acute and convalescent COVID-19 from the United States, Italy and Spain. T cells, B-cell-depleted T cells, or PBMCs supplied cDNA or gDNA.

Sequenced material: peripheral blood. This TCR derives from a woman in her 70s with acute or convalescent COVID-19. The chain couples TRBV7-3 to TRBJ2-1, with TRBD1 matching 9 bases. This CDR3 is CASSPGQGSSSYNEQFF. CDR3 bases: TGTGCCAGCAGCCCTGGACAGGGGTCGAGCTCCTACAATGAGCAGTTCTTC.